This entry concerns a single T cell receptor beta chain. Its target is not known. The CDR3 is 16 amino acids. The trim removed 4 bases at V and 9 bases at J, leaving 16 bases unmatched. The source of the sample is a study of blood T cells in healthy people across ages. Staff drew ten milliliters of peripheral blood from each donor. A second PCR, run for about 7 to 12 cycles, used a sample-barcoded 5' primer plus a J-beta primer mix. Each CDR3 protein is one row after TCRdb ran MiXCR on the 5' RACE reads. The data show approximately 1.5 million distinct CDR3 sequences, about 35% seen once. Whole-study findings and limits: Per million T cells, the diversity of TCR beta decreased roughly linearly as age advanced.

The specimen sequenced was blood. This sequence was found in a woman between 25 and 40 years old in good health. The gene calls are TRBV12-3 or TRBV12-4 and TRBJ1-1; 8 nucleotides line up with TRBD1. CDR3 nucleotides: TGTGCCAGCAGTTCTAACACCAGACAGGGGCCTTACCAAGCTTTCTTT. Protein product: CASSSNTRQGPYQAFF.